The entry below gives a single T cell receptor beta chain sequence along with its context. Mismatch with germline at one junction end may stem from a read error. These data are taken from a study of blood T cells in healthy people across ages. This CDR3 region has 14 residues. Germline loops: CDR1 SGHTA, CDR2 FQGNSA. Together with a sample-barcoded 5' primer, a J-beta primer mix was included in a second PCR lasting about 6 to 11 cycles. TCRdb redid the calling of the 5' RACE reads with MiXCR, one entry per CDR3 protein. Of 1.8 million or so distinct CDR3 sequences in the sample, approximately 40% are singletons; the top ten hold 23%. There were healthy Caucasian individuals from Russia, aged roughly 6 to 95, serving as donors.

V is TRBV7-2 and J is TRBJ1-2, with 10 bases that match TRBD1. The origin of this receptor is a human donor in good health. The sample comprised blood. CDR3: CVSSLWTGGDGYTF. The CDR3 region has the DNA TGTGTCAGCAGCCTCTGGACAGGGGGAGATGGCTACACCTTC. Together with reference TRBV7-2 and TRBJ1-2, the CDR3 gives the full variable domain: GAGVSQSPSNKVTEKGKDVELRCDPISGHTALYWYRQSLGQGLEFLIYFQGNSAPDKSGLPSDRFSAERTGGSVSTLTIQRTQQEDSAVYLCVSSLWTGGDGYTFGSGTRLTVV.